A single sample is the source of the 27 T cell receptor beta chains below, sequenced in a study of T cells after yellow fever vaccination. In TCRdb, the 5' RACE reads were re-called with MiXCR into one record per CDR3 protein. The sample shows a few hundred thousand distinct CDR3 sequences, 5.2% of them seen only once. The sample consisted of CD4+ T cells sorted from PBMCs, taken on the day of the yellow fever booster vaccination. Receptors were obtained from a man younger than 35 who received the YFV17D yellow fever vaccine.

The gene calls are TRBV29-1 and TRBJ2-1, with D unclear. V was trimmed by 7 bases and J by 0 bases, leaving 10 bases between them. Germline V gives CDR1 SQVTM, CDR2 ANQGSEA. This CDR3 contains 13 residues. CDR3 nucleotide sequence: TGCAGCGGCAAGCTGAGCTCCTACAATGAGCAGTTCTTC. It translates to CSGKLSSYNEQFF.

There are many counts of this clonotype. The chain employs TRBV10-3 and TRBJ2-7, with D perhaps matching TRBD1 or TRBD2 (6 bases each). Germline V lookup: CDR1 ENHRY, CDR2 SYGVKD. The CDR3 runs to 15 residues. The V end was cut by 4 bases, the J end by 7 bases, with 20 bases between. CDR3 coding DNA: TGTGCCATCAGTGGGGCGGGACACGGCTCCTGGGAGCAGTACGTC. Translating gives CAISGAGHGSWEQYV.

The chain is built from TRBV5-5 and TRBJ1-4; D gene uncertain. This CDR3 has 16 residues. V lost 0 bases to trimming and J lost 7 bases, with 16 bases between them. Germline CDR1 is SGHKS and CDR2 is YYEKEE (reference sequence). The CDR3 DNA follows: TGTGCCAGCAGCTTGGCATTATTAGGAGGGAGTGAAAAACTGTTTTTT. Translating gives CASSLALLGGSEKLFF. Variable domain in full (rest from reference TRBV5-5 and TRBJ1-4): DAGVTQSPTHLIKTRGQQVTLRCSPISGHKSVSWYQQVLGQGPQFIFQYYEKEERGRGNFPDRFSARQFPNYSSELNVNALLLGDSALYLCASSLALLGGSEKLFFGSGTQLSVL.

This clonotype has ten or more counts. The chain uses TRBV7-8 and TRBJ1-5; TRBD1 is a possible D gene (6 bases). The CDR3 length is 14 residues. V lost 5 bases to trimming and J lost 3 bases, with 11 bases between them. Germline V gene sequence: CDR1 SGHVS, CDR2 FQNEAQ. The DNA for the CDR3 is TGTGCCAGCAGCCGGGACATCAACAATCAGCCCCAGCATTTT. It translates to CASSRDINNQPQHF.

This clonotype has at least ten counts. The chain employs TRBV7-2 and TRBJ2-4, with a tentative D call TRBD2 (5 bases). The germline gives CDR1 SGHTA, CDR2 FQGNSA. Deletions cut 5 bases from V and 10 bases from J, with 15 bases between. This CDR3 contains 13 residues. The CDR3 bases are TGTGCCAGCAGCCCGAGGGCGGCTGGAATTCAGTACTTC. Its protein product is CASSPRAAGIQYF.

The rearrangement uses TRBV9 and TRBJ2-1; D is uncertain. V gave up 0 bases and J gave up 7 bases, with 8 bases separating them. The germline gives CDR1 SGDLS, CDR2 YYNGEE. The CDR3 sequence is 13 residues long. The CDR3: CASSVELGNEQFF. In DNA, the CDR3 is TGTGCCAGCAGCGTAGAATTGGGGAATGAGCAGTTCTTC.

This clonotype has more than one count but fewer than ten. The chain links TRBV18 to TRBJ2-4; D is ambiguous. CDR3 length equals 14 residues. Germline-derived CDR1 and CDR2 are KGHSH and LQKENI. V shed 0 bases and J shed 2 bases, with 5 bases lying between them. The CDR3 nucleotides read TGTGCCAGCTCACCACCCTACTCCAAAAACATTCAGTACTTC. Its translation is CASSPPYSKNIQYF.

This clonotype occurred a few times. The V call is TRBV12-3 or TRBV12-4, the J call TRBJ2-5, with TRBD2 matching over 8 bases. J gave up 7 bases and V 5 bases, and 6 bases lay outside the gene matches. CDR3 length: 13 residues. The CDR3 coding sequence is TGTGCCAGCAGTATCCGGGGGGGTGGGACCCAGTACTTC. This encodes CASSIRGGGTQYF.

V usage is TRBV6-6 and J usage is TRBJ2-5; the match to TRBD1 covers 8 bases. V lost 2 bases to trimming and J lost 1 base; unmatched junction nucleotides: 3. CDR1 MNHNY and CDR2 SVGAGI come from the germline V gene (reference sequence). CDR3 length: 15 amino acids. CDR3 residues: CASSYGGQGQETQYF. The CDR3 coding sequence is TGTGCCAGCAGTTACGGAGGACAGGGCCAAGAGACCCAGTACTTC.

The chain uses TRBV6-5 and TRBJ1-4; D gene uncertain. V was cut by 2 bases and J by 8 bases, with 6 bases left in between. From germline, CDR1 is MNHEY and CDR2 SVGAGI. The CDR3 length is 12 residues. CDR3 amino acids: CASSYGREKLFF. CDR3 nucleotide sequence: TGTGCCAGCAGTTACGGAAGGGAAAAACTGTTTTTT.

The table lists this clonotype with many counts. This chain joins TRBV19 and TRBJ2-5; TRBD1 matches at 10 bases. The CDR3 is 17 residues long. Trimming removed 4 bases from V and 2 bases from J; junction bases left unmatched: 10. Germline assignment: CDR1 LNHDA and CDR2 SQIVND (reference sequence). The CDR3 region is CASSTGQGTRGQETQYF. The CDR3 DNA reads TGTGCCAGTAGTACGGGACAGGGGACAAGGGGACAAGAGACCCAGTACTTC.

The genes are TRBV18 and TRBJ2-5; 7 bases line up with TRBD1. V gave up 3 bases and J gave up 3 bases; unmatched junction bases: 7. Germline V gene lookup returns CDR1 KGHSH and CDR2 LQKENI. This CDR3 contains 15 residues. The CDR3 loop reads CASSPPDRVEETQYF. In DNA, the CDR3 is TGTGCCAGCTCACCCCCAGACAGGGTGGAAGAGACCCAGTACTTC.

This clonotype turned up a few times. V gene TRBV12-3 or TRBV12-4 combines with J gene TRBJ1-2; a possible D gene is TRBD1 (6 bases). The V and J ends lost 5 bases and 5 bases respectively, with 12 bases between them. This CDR3 is 13 amino acids long. The CDR3 coding sequence is TGTGCCAGCAGTCCTCACCAGGGGTATGGCTACACCTTC. Translating it yields CASSPHQGYGYTF.

The rearrangement links TRBV9 to TRBJ2-5, with D possibly being TRBD2 (7 bases). The CDR3 is made up of 14 amino acids. Germline lookup yields CDR1 SGDLS and CDR2 YYNGEE. V was pared by 0 bases and J by 5 bases, with 11 bases between. CDR3 in amino acids: CASSVDSGGETQYF. The CDR3 region has the DNA TGTGCCAGCAGCGTAGATTCGGGGGGCGAGACCCAGTACTTC. Full variable domain (outside the CDR3, taken from reference TRBV9 and TRBJ2-5): DSGVTQTPKHLITATGQRVTLRCSPRSGDLSVYWYQQSLDQGLQFLIQYYNGEERAKGNILERFSAQQFPDLHSELNLSSLELGDSALYFCASSVDSGGETQYFGPGTRLLVL.

This clonotype was detected a few times. This chain links TRBV7-2 with TRBJ2-3; 8 bases agree with TRBD1. The trim removed 4 bases at V and 1 base at J, leaving 7 bases unmatched. CDR3 length equals 16 residues. Germline V gene sequence: CDR1 SGHTA, CDR2 FQGNSA. CDR3 region: CASSSWTGSGTDTQYF. The CDR3 region has the DNA TGTGCCAGCAGCTCATGGACAGGGTCGGGCACAGATACGCAGTATTTT.

In this sample, this clonotype turned up a few times. The rearrangement joins TRBV18 to TRBJ2-7; 8 bases are a match to TRBD1. The V gene end was trimmed by 6 bases and the J gene end by 6 bases; junction bases not matched to a gene: 7. Germline V gene lookup returns CDR1 KGHSH and CDR2 LQKENI. The CDR3 is 13 amino acids. Here the CDR3 reads CASSDREPGEQYF. As DNA, the CDR3 is TGTGCCAGCTCGGACAGGGAGCCGGGCGAGCAGTACTTC. Variable domain in full (rest from reference TRBV18 and TRBJ2-7): NAGVMQNPRHLVRRRGQEARLRCSPMKGHSHVYWYRQLPEEGLKFMVYLQKENIIDESGMPKERFSAEFPKEGPSILRIQQVVRGDSAAYFCASSDREPGEQYFGPGTRLTVT.

This rearrangement joins TRBV12-3 or TRBV12-4 to TRBJ1-2; the D is unclear. The V gene lost 1 base and the J gene lost 1 base, with 4 bases spanning the gap. This CDR3 comprises 13 residues. CDR3 coding DNA: TGTGCCAGCAGTTTAGGGAATAACTATGGCTACACCTTC. It yields the protein CASSLGNNYGYTF.

This clonotype was detected only a few times. CDR3 sequence: CAISDSLHPNTIYF. CDR3 coding DNA: TGTGCCATCAGTGACTCACTACACCCGAACACCATATATTTT. The chain carries TRBV10-3 and TRBJ1-3; D is uncertain. Trimming pared 3 bases from V and 7 bases from J, leaving 13 bases between. Per germline, CDR1 ENHRY and CDR2 SYGVKD. There are 14 residues in the CDR3.

This clonotype was detected a few times. The chain joins TRBV30 to TRBJ1-3; D is undetermined. The CDR3 is 14 amino acids. V was trimmed by 0 bases and J by 3 bases, leaving 9 bases between them. From germline, CDR1 is GTSNPN and CDR2 SVGIG (reference sequence). This chain's CDR3 is CAWSVGYSGNTIYF. The CDR3 region has the DNA TGTGCCTGGAGTGTAGGGTATAGTGGAAACACCATATATTTT.

This clonotype showed up many times. This chain joins TRBV2 and TRBJ2-3; 8 bases are a match to TRBD2. Trimming at V came to 6 bases and at J to 2 bases, leaving 7 bases not matched to a gene. This CDR3 has 15 residues. CDR1 and CDR2 from the germline V gene are SNHLY and FYNNEI. CDR3 DNA: TGTGCCAGCAGCGCCGGGACTAGAGCCACAGATACGCAGTATTTT. Translated, it gives CASSAGTRATDTQYF. The whole variable domain, remainder taken from reference TRBV2 and TRBJ2-3, is EPEVTQTPSHQVTQMGQEVILRCVPISNHLYFYWYRQILGQKVEFLVSFYNNEISEKSEIFDDQFSVERPDGSNFTLKIRSTKLEDSAMYFCASSAGTRATDTQYFGPGTRLTVL.

V is TRBV7-3 and J is TRBJ1-1, with 10 bases identical to TRBD1. V lost 2 bases and J lost 8; bases outside the gene matches: 2. This CDR3 region has 13 residues. Per germline, CDR1 SGHTA and CDR2 FQGTGA. This CDR3 reads CASSLDRGQEAFF. The CDR3 DNA sequence: TGTGCCAGCAGCTTAGACAGGGGGCAGGAAGCTTTCTTT.

The V and J genes are TRBV9 and TRBJ2-1; D is possibly TRBD2 (7 bases). V dropped 7 bases and J dropped 3 bases, with 11 bases sitting between them. CDR1 is SGDLS, CDR2 YYNGEE, per germline. The CDR3 runs 13 residues. As DNA, the CDR3 is TGTGCCAGCGGGGGGGCAGTCTACAATGAGCAGTTCTTC. This sequence encodes CASGGAVYNEQFF. The full variable domain, rest sourced from reference TRBV9 and TRBJ2-1, is DSGVTQTPKHLITATGQRVTLRCSPRSGDLSVYWYQQSLDQGLQFLIQYYNGEERAKGNILERFSAQQFPDLHSELNLSSLELGDSALYFCASGGAVYNEQFFGPGTRLTVL.

V and J are TRBV20-1 and TRBJ1-1, with D possibly matching TRBD1 (6 bases). V was clipped by 6 bases and J by 0 bases, with 17 bases between them. Germline V CDR1 and CDR2: DFQATT, SNEGSKA (reference sequence). This CDR3 spans 15 amino acids. CDR3 coding DNA: TGCAGTGCAAGGGGGTGGGAGGGGATGAACACTGAAGCTTTCTTT. Protein product: CSARGWEGMNTEAFF.

The chain combines TRBV25-1 with TRBJ2-3; TRBD1 matches at 9 bases. The CDR3 spans 16 residues. V was pared by 4 bases and J by 2 bases, with 7 bases of the junction left unmatched. Germline CDR1 reads MGHDK; CDR2 reads SYGVNS. CDR3 loop: CASSASGTGFTDTQYF. The CDR3 DNA is TGTGCCAGCAGTGCCTCCGGGACAGGGTTCACAGATACGCAGTATTTT.

The CDR3 nucleotides are TGCGCCAGCAGCTGGCCCCAAGGACAGGCAGCGAACACCGGGGAGCTGTTTTTT. Amino acids: CASSWPQGQAANTGELFF. V gene TRBV5-1 combines with J gene TRBJ2-2; 7 bases match TRBD1. Trimming cost V 3 bases and J 0 bases; bases outside gene matches: 11. The germline CDR1 and CDR2 sequences are SGHRS and YFSETQ. This CDR3 is 18 amino acids long. Variable domain in full (rest from reference TRBV5-1 and TRBJ2-2): KAGVTQTPRYLIKTRGQQVTLSCSPISGHRSVSWYQQTPGQGLQFLFEYFSETQRNKGNFPGRFSGRQFSNSRSEMNVSTLELGDSALYLCASSWPQGQAANTGELFFGEGSRLTVL.

This clonotype was detected only a few times. V is TRBV7-2 and J is TRBJ2-2, with a tentative D call TRBD2 (5 bases). This CDR3 comprises 17 residues. Germline lookup yields CDR1 SGHTA and CDR2 FQGNSA. Trimming removed 2 bases from V and 6 bases from J, with 19 bases in between. The CDR3 DNA reads as TGTGCCAGCAGCTTAAGAGCGGCGGGCACAACTGCCGGGGAGCTGTTTTTT. Its translation: CASSLRAAGTTAGELFF.

This clonotype came up a few times. The CDR3 spells CASSPPGAATEAFF. In DNA form, the CDR3 reads TGTGCCAGCAGCCCCCCGGGGGCCGCCACTGAAGCTTTCTTT. V is TRBV7-9 and J is TRBJ1-1; tentative D call: TRBD1 (6 bases). The germline CDR1 and CDR2 sequences are SEHNR and FQNEAQ (reference sequence). V was clipped by 5 bases and J by 4 bases, with 14 bases between them. The CDR3 is made up of 14 amino acids.